Here is one TCR beta chain with its context. The sample comes from a study of shared clonotypes between healthy human individuals. In germline, CDR1 is LNHDA, CDR2 SQIVND (reference sequence). V shed 5 bases and J shed 6 bases, with 14 bases lying between them. This CDR3 is built from 14 residues. Clones were sequenced by immunoSEQ multiplex PCR, and TCRdb holds only the in-frame ones, with some missing. The top ten clones hold about 1.7% of a sample with around 1,900,000 clones, 93% of them seen once. CD45RO-negative, CCR7-positively selected cells formed the naive CD8 fraction, excluding terminally differentiated effector memory CD45RA+ cells.

The TCR comes from a man aged 18 to 29 in good health. Some clones in this sample may be carry-over from other donors' samples. Material: naive CD8+ T cells from PBMCs. The chain uses TRBV19 and TRBJ1-5; D not resolved. CDR3 loop: CASSATSSIQPQHF. The DNA for the CDR3 is TGTGCCAGTAGTGCGACCTCCTCCATTCAGCCCCAGCATTTT. The entire variable domain, with the rest obtained from reference TRBV19 and TRBJ1-5, is as follows: DGGITQSPKYLFRKEGQNVTLSCEQNLNHDAMYWYRQDPGQGLRLIYYSQIVNDFQKGDIAEGYSVSREKKESFPLTVTSAQKNPTAFYLCASSATSSIQPQHFGDGTRLSIL.